This T cell receptor (beta chain) was observed in a study of regulatory T cells in long-lasting Graves disease. Arm-PCR of CDR3 regions with iRepertoire HTBI primers generated TCR beta libraries. MiXCR, applied by TCRdb to the multiplex PCR reads, yields one record per CDR3 protein. This sample has about 320,000 distinct CDR3 sequences, with 15% to 20% found just once. General study results and limits: Persistent cases favored TRBV28, TRBJ1-2 and TRBJ2-5. The persistent group shared 2,500 to 3,000 public clonotypes, more than the approximately 970 shared by new patients.

This clonotype showed up just a few times. The target antigen is unknown. This sequence may be a read error, since a much larger clone differs from it by one base. Sample time point: newly diagnosed GD, antithyroid drugs for less than 3 months. The TCR library used RNA extracted from PBMCs. CDR3 size: 16 residues. V shed 8 bases and J 7 bases; nucleotides not matched to a gene: 11. The V gene's germline CDR1 is LNHDA and CDR2 SQIVND (reference sequence). The receptor was derived from a female donor with Graves disease. Sequenced material: peripheral blood mononuclear cells (PBMCs), taken at new diagnosis, from a patient treated with antithyroid drugs. The genes are TRBV19 and TRBJ2-1, with 13 bases identical to TRBD2. The CDR3 DNA follows: TGTGCCAGTGGTACGACGGGACTAGCGGGACTTAATGAGCAGTTCTTC. It codes for CASGTTGLAGLNEQFF.